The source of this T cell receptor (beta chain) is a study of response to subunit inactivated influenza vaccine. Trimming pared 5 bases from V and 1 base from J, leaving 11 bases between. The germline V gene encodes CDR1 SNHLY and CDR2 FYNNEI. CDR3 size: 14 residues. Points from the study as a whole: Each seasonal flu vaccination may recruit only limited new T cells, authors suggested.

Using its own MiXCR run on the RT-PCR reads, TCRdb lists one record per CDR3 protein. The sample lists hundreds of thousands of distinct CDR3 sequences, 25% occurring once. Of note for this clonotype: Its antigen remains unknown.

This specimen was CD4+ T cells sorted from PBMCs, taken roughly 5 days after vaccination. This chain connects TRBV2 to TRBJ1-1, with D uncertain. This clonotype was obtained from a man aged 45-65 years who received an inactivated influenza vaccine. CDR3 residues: CASSSNRANTEAFF. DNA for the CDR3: TGTGCCAGCAGTTCAAACCGGGCGAACACTGAAGCTTTCTTT.